This T cell receptor (beta chain) was sequenced during a study of HIV-infected children after antiretroviral therapy interruption. Study summary: All children had CD4+ count above 500 and viral load below 50 copies/ml. Weeks 0, 48 and 150 were sampled under continuous treatment. Broader study findings: The Gini coefficient of naive CD4+ repertoires rose, returning to baseline by 3 years. The CD45RA+ naive sort may contain some EMRA or stem memory cells.

This clonotype was counted many times. The antigen remains undetermined. CDR1 is SGHTA, CDR2 FQGNSA, per germline. This CDR3 comprises 16 residues. V dropped 5 bases and J dropped 4; count of bases not matched to a gene: 12. RNA-based 3' RACE libraries used unique molecular identifiers. Via MiXCR, TCRdb re-called the 3' RACE reads, giving one row per CDR3 protein. The sample includes about 37,000 distinct CDR3 sequences, approximately 7% seen only once; the top ten take about 0.91%. Treatment meaning: PENTA 11 planned treatment interruption arm or continuous ART arm. This sequence was found in a pool of human donors with HIV. This sequence joins TRBV7-2 and TRBJ2-7; TRBD2 matches at 9 bases. The starting material was CD45RA+ CD4+ T cells from PBMCs, pooled from several time points, obtained from a donor given antiretroviral therapy, either interrupted or continuous. The subset here: naive CD4+ CD45RA+ CD45RO- T cells. The CDR3 DNA follows: TGTGCCAGCAGCCTTCTCAGCGGGGGGCCGGGTTACGAGCAGTACTTC. Its translation is CASSLLSGGPGYEQYF.